What follows are 24 T cell receptor beta chains derived from one specimen sequenced in a study of T-cell reconstitution after alpha-beta-depleted transplantation in children. Preparing the TCRbeta library involved the use of unique molecular identifiers. TCRdb reprocessed the PCR reads via MiXCR and lists one record per CDR3 protein. Of about 610,000 distinct CDR3 sequences listed, 25% to 30% are singletons. This material consisted of PBMCs, taken before TCRalphabeta/CD19-depleted stem cell transplant. The source is a boy younger than two with Wiskott-Aldrich syndrome, due to receive a stem cell transplant.

The chain has TRBV12-3 or TRBV12-4 and TRBJ2-2, with 7 bases lining up with TRBD2. V lost 3 bases and J lost 6; bases outside the gene matches: 7. This CDR3 contains 15 residues. The CDR3 sequence is CASSFGRERSGELFF. CDR3 in DNA: TGTGCCAGCAGTTTCGGGCGGGAGCGGTCCGGGGAGCTGTTTTTT.

The V call is TRBV29-1, the J call TRBJ2-5, with D hard to call. The V gene lost 5 bases and the J gene lost 0 bases, with 10 bases spanning the gap. This CDR3 comprises 13 residues. Per the germline V gene, CDR1 is SQVTM and CDR2 is ANQGSEA. The DNA for the CDR3 is TGCAGCGTTCGCTCCGCGTACCAAGAGACCCAGTACTTC. It codes for CSVRSAYQETQYF.

The rearrangement uses TRBV20-1 and TRBJ2-3, with 12 bases fitting TRBD2. The CDR3 loop spans 15 amino acids. In germline, CDR1 is DFQATT, CDR2 SNEGSKA (reference sequence). Trimming cost V 0 bases and J 5 bases; bases outside gene matches: 3. The CDR3 sequence: CSARDSSGRGDTQYF. CDR3 coding DNA: TGCAGTGCTAGAGACTCTAGCGGGAGGGGAGATACGCAGTATTTT.

This sequence joins TRBV5-4 and TRBJ2-2; 7 bases line up with TRBD1. There are 19 residues in the CDR3. Germline V gene lookup returns CDR1 SGHNT and CDR2 YYREEE (reference sequence). J lost 6 bases, V lost 0 bases, and 17 bases had no gene match. The CDR3 loop reads CASSLDRQGRVMKAGELFF. CDR3 sequence (DNA): TGTGCCAGCAGCTTGGATCGACAGGGCAGGGTTATGAAGGCCGGGGAGCTGTTTTTT.

This chain uses TRBV5-6 with TRBJ2-5, with 7 nucleotides matching TRBD1. CDR1 is SGHDT and CDR2 is YYEEEE in the germline V gene. V lost 4 bases and J lost 2; bases outside the gene matches: 8. CDR3 size: 15 residues. The DNA for the CDR3 is TGTGCCAGCAGCATCCGACAGGGTCGGCAAGAGACCCAGTACTTC. It yields the protein CASSIRQGRQETQYF.

This chain joins TRBV20-1 and TRBJ1-5, with 10 positions matching TRBD1. V lost 6 bases to trimming and J lost 4 bases; unmatched junction nucleotides: 9. This CDR3 region has 15 residues. The germline CDR1 and CDR2 sequences are DFQATT and SNEGSKA (reference sequence). The CDR3: CSARRQGAQNQPQHF. The CDR3 DNA reads as TGCAGTGCCCGAAGACAGGGGGCTCAAAATCAGCCCCAGCATTTT.

V gene TRBV5-1 combines with J gene TRBJ2-2; D is perhaps TRBD2 (5 bases). The germline V and J ends were trimmed by 0 bases and 7 bases, with 13 bases remaining between them. There are 15 residues in the CDR3. Germline-derived CDR1 and CDR2 are SGHRS and YFSETQ. In DNA, the CDR3 is TGCGCCAGCAGCTTGGGAGGGCGGTGGAACGGGGAGCTGTTTTTT. This sequence encodes CASSLGGRWNGELFF. Using reference TRBV5-1 and TRBJ2-2 for the parts outside the CDR3, the full variable domain is KAGVTQTPRYLIKTRGQQVTLSCSPISGHRSVSWYQQTPGQGLQFLFEYFSETQRNKGNFPGRFSGRQFSNSRSEMNVSTLELGDSALYLCASSLGGRWNGELFFGEGSRLTVL.

V gene TRBV28 combines with J gene TRBJ2-4; perhaps TRBD1 as D (6 bases). V was cut by 6 bases and J by 6 bases, with 15 bases left in between. The CDR3 loop spans 14 amino acids. Germline V gene sequence: CDR1 MDHEN, CDR2 SYDVKM. In DNA form, the CDR3 reads TGTGCCAGCAGCCTTATGACAGGAGCAAACATTCAGTACTTC. Residues: CASSLMTGANIQYF.

V usage is TRBV7-9 and J usage is TRBJ2-2, with D uncertain. Germline CDR1 and CDR2: SEHNR and FQNEAQ (reference sequence). This CDR3 is built from 14 residues. V was cut by 1 base and J by 6 bases, with 9 bases left in between. The CDR3, as DNA: TGTGCCAGCAGCTTAGGGGGAATCCCCGGGGAGCTGTTTTTT. Its protein is CASSLGGIPGELFF.

This rearrangement joins TRBV5-1 to TRBJ2-5, with D perhaps matching TRBD1 or TRBD2 (5 bases each). Trimming shortened V by 9 bases and J by 5 bases, and 11 bases separated the two germline ends. The germline CDR1 and CDR2 sequences are SGHRS and YFSETQ. The CDR3 spans 11 residues. The DNA for the CDR3 is TGCGCCACCCGAGGGGAGGAGACCCAGTACTTC. Translation gives CATRGEETQYF.

The chain recombines TRBV4-2 with TRBJ1-3; D is possibly TRBD1 (5 bases). Trimming removed 0 bases at V and 0 bases at J, with 15 bases between. From germline, CDR1 is LGHNA and CDR2 YNFKEQ. The CDR3 is made up of 18 amino acids. The DNA of the CDR3 is TGTGCCAGCAGCCAAGAGTTGGGCGGGGGTAGCTCTGGAAACACCATATATTTT. Residues: CASSQELGGGSSGNTIYF.

This clonotype was counted between two and nine times. J is TRBJ1-1 and V is TRBV20-1; a weak D match, TRBD1 (5 bases). This CDR3 comprises 11 residues. The V gene's germline CDR1 is DFQATT and CDR2 SNEGSKA (reference sequence). V was clipped by 5 bases and J by 6 bases, with 10 bases between them. CDR3: CSAVQTAEAFF. The CDR3 DNA sequence: TGCAGTGCTGTACAGACAGCTGAAGCTTTCTTT.

This CDR3 is CASSLRDGNSPLHF. CDR3 bases: TGTGCCAGCAGTTTACGGGACGGTAATTCACCCCTCCACTTT. V usage is TRBV27 and J usage is TRBJ1-6; a weak D match, TRBD1 (5 bases). The CDR3 extends over 14 amino acids. Trimming left V 2 bases short and J 6 bases short, with 8 bases between. CDR1 and CDR2 from the germline V gene are MNHEY and SMNVEV (reference sequence).

The rearrangement links TRBV27 to TRBJ1-2, with 8 bases identical to TRBD1. Trimming at V came to 5 bases and at J to 5 bases, leaving 4 bases not matched to a gene. The CDR3 sequence is 13 residues long. Germline CDR1 reads MNHEY; CDR2 reads SMNVEV (reference sequence). CDR3 sequence: CASSPGGNYGYTF. The CDR3 DNA is TGTGCCAGCAGTCCAGGGGGCAATTATGGCTACACCTTC.

V gene TRBV29-1 combines with J gene TRBJ2-1; 10 bases are a match to TRBD2. J gave up 4 bases and V 7 bases, and 7 bases lay outside the gene matches. The CDR3 runs to 14 residues. Germline V gives CDR1 SQVTM, CDR2 ANQGSEA. In nucleotides, the CDR3 is TGCAGCGCCGTAGGGACTAGCGAGTACAATGAGCAGTTCTTC. It yields the protein CSAVGTSEYNEQFF.

This clonotype has just a few counts. The V gene is TRBV15, the J gene TRBJ1-5, with 9 bases fitting TRBD1. This CDR3 comprises 15 residues. Germline values: CDR1 LNHNV, CDR2 YYDKDF (reference sequence). The V gene end was trimmed by 3 bases and the J gene end by 1 base; junction bases not matched to a gene: 1. DNA for the CDR3: TGTGCCACCAGCAGGGACAGGGGAAGCAATCAGCCCCAGCATTTT. Its translation is CATSRDRGSNQPQHF. Complete variable domain (other parts from reference TRBV15 and TRBJ1-5): DAMVIQNPRYQVTQFGKPVTLSCSQTLNHNVMYWYQQKSSQAPKLLFHYYDKDFNNEADTPDNFQSRRPNTSFCFLDIRSPGLGDTAMYLCATSRDRGSNQPQHFGDGTRLSIL.

V gene TRBV12-3 or TRBV12-4 combines with J gene TRBJ2-1; possible D gene TRBD2, 6 bases. The V end lost 3 bases, the J end lost 0 bases, and 12 bases lay between the germline ends. This CDR3 comprises 16 residues. The CDR3 sequence: CASSFLGSLSYNEQFF. The CDR3 DNA reads as TGTGCCAGCAGTTTTCTCGGGAGCCTCTCCTACAATGAGCAGTTCTTC.

The chain joins TRBV20-1 to TRBJ2-1; 8 nucleotides align to TRBD2. Unmatched junction bases numbered 7, after V lost 6 bases and J lost 12 bases. Per the germline V gene, CDR1 is DFQATT and CDR2 is SNEGSKA (reference sequence). The CDR3 sequence is 11 residues long. CDR3 nucleotide sequence: TGCAGTGCCCCTAGACTAGCGTCGCAGTTCTTC. It specifies CSAPRLASQFF.

This clonotype appeared once. The chain links TRBV5-1 to TRBJ2-1; 11 nucleotides align to TRBD2. Looked up from germline, CDR1 is SGHRS and CDR2 is YFSETQ. The CDR3 length is 18 residues. V dropped 0 bases and J dropped 2; count of bases not matched to a gene: 7. This CDR3 reads CASSLGSGRALPYNEQFF. The CDR3 nucleotides are TGCGCCAGCAGCTTGGGTAGCGGGAGGGCCCTTCCCTACAATGAGCAGTTCTTC.

The gene calls are TRBV7-6 and TRBJ1-4; no firm D call. The CDR3 is made up of 13 amino acids. Germline CDR1 SGHVS, CDR2 FNYEAQ. V was clipped by 3 bases and J by 7 bases, with 9 bases between them. In nucleotides, the CDR3 is TGTGCCAGCAGCTTGGTCCCTTTTGAAAAACTGTTTTTT. Its protein product is CASSLVPFEKLFF. Supplemented by reference TRBV7-6 and TRBJ1-4, the full variable domain reads GAGVSQSPRYKVTKRGQDVALRCDPISGHVSLYWYRQALGQGPEFLTYFNYEAQQDKSGLPNDRFSAERPEGSISTLTIQRTEQRDSAMYRCASSLVPFEKLFFGSGTQLSVL.

This chain joins TRBV19 and TRBJ1-2, with D perhaps TRBD1 (6 bases). In germline, CDR1 is LNHDA, CDR2 SQIVND (reference sequence). Trimming stripped 6 bases from V and 7 bases from J, with 18 bases between. The CDR3 loop spans 14 amino acids. This chain's CDR3 is CASRLYTGMGGYTF. The CDR3 region has the DNA TGTGCCAGTAGGCTCTACACAGGGATGGGTGGCTACACCTTC.

The V and J genes are TRBV10-3 and TRBJ2-1, with TRBD2 matching over 10 bases. V gave up 6 bases and J gave up 4 bases; unmatched junction bases: 6. The CDR3 totals 15 residues. The germline CDR1 and CDR2 sequences are ENHRY and SYGVKD. The CDR3 here is CAISLLAGQYNEQFF. In nucleotides, the CDR3 is TGTGCCATCAGCCTACTAGCGGGACAGTACAATGAGCAGTTCTTC.

The gene calls are TRBV27 and TRBJ2-3; D is unresolved. This CDR3 is built from 15 residues. V was shortened by 3 bases and J by 0 bases, with 10 bases between the two germline ends. Germline CDR1 is MNHEY and CDR2 is SMNVEV (reference sequence). Here the CDR3 DNA reads TGTGCCAGCAGTTTCACGTCGCTCAGCACAGATACGCAGTATTTT. Translating it yields CASSFTSLSTDTQYF.

The V call is TRBV10-3, the J call TRBJ2-1; tentatively, D is TRBD1 or TRBD2 (5 bases each). CDR1 and CDR2 (germline): ENHRY, SYGVKD. The CDR3 is 13 amino acids. Between the trimmed V and J ends, which lost 11 bases and 5 bases, there was a span of 16 bases. The CDR3 nucleotides are TGTGCCGCCTCGGGGCGGGCCGACAATGAGCAGTTCTTC. This sequence encodes CAASGRADNEQFF.